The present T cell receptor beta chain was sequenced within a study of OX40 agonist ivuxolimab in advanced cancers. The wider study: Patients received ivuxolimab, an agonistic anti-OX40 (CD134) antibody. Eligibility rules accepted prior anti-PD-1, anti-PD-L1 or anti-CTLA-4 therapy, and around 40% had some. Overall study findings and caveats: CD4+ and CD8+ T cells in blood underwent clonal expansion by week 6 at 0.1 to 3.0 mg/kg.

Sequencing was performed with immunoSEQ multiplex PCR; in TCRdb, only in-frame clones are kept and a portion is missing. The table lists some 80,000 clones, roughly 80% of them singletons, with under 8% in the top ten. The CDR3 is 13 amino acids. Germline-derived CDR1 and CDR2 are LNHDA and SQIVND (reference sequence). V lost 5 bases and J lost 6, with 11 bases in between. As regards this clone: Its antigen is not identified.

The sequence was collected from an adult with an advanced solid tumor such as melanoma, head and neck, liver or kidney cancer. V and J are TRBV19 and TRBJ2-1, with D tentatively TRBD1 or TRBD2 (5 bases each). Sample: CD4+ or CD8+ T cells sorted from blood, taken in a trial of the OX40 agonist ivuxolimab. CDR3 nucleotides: TGTGCCAGTAGTGGGACCCTCCCCAATGAGCAGTTCTTC. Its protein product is CASSGTLPNEQFF.